The 26 T cell receptor beta chains given below trace back to one sample, sequenced in a study of cytomegalovirus exposure and HLA in healthy donors. Use of 60 Vbeta and 13 Jbeta primers characterized the PCR. Profiled with immunoSEQ multiplex PCR; TCRdb holds only in-frame clones, not every one. Of some 74,000 clones listed, over 70% are singletons. Sample: PBMCs. These receptors all stem from a male donor in good health and CMV-seronegative.

This clone has a handful of counts. This chain links TRBV6-5 with TRBJ1-2; 7 bases map to TRBD1. The CDR3 has 13 amino acids. The V gene end was trimmed by 6 bases and the J gene end by 6 bases; junction bases not matched to a gene: 7. CDR1 and CDR2 (germline): MNHEY, SVGAGI. The CDR3 protein is CASSTTGIDGYTF. CDR3 coding DNA: TGTGCCAGCAGCACGACAGGGATCGATGGCTACACCTTC.

The chain joins TRBV7-9 to TRBJ2-7; tentative D call: TRBD1 (6 bases). The V and J ends lost 8 bases and 0 bases respectively, with 17 bases between them. CDR1 and CDR2 (germline): SEHNR, FQNEAQ (reference sequence). The CDR3 length is 15 residues. Here the CDR3 reads CASQGFGVFSYEQYF. CDR3 sequence (DNA): TGTGCCAGCCAGGGGTTCGGGGTCTTCTCCTACGAGCAGTACTTC.

The CDR3, as DNA: TGTGCCAGCACGGGGACAGGGGCTGGTTACACTGAAGCTTTCTTT. It is translated as CASTGTGAGYTEAFF. V usage is TRBV7-8 and J usage is TRBJ1-1; TRBD1 aligns across 10 bases. Germline CDR1 SGHVS, CDR2 FQNEAQ. Trimming cost V 7 bases and J 3 bases; bases outside gene matches: 8. This CDR3 comprises 15 residues. Filled out from reference TRBV7-8 and TRBJ1-1, the complete variable domain reads GAGVSQSPRYKVAKRGQDVALRCDPISGHVSLFWYQQALGQGPEFLTYFQNEAQLDKSGLPSDRFFAERPEGSVSTLKIQRTQQEDSAVYLCASTGTGAGYTEAFFGQGTRLTVV.

The chain is built from TRBV9 and TRBJ2-5; TRBD2 is a possible D gene (5 bases). The ends were cut back, 0 bases at V and 5 bases at J, with 11 bases in the middle. CDR3 length: 14 amino acids. Germline CDR1 is SGDLS and CDR2 is YYNGEE. As DNA, the CDR3 is TGTGCCAGCAGCGTAGGCCTAGCCTTTGAGACCCAGTACTTC. Translated, it gives CASSVGLAFETQYF.

A word on this clone: At one boundary the junction diverges from the germline segment, which might be a read error. The V and J genes are TRBV7-7 and TRBJ2-5, with D perhaps matching TRBD2 (6 bases). Judging by the DNA end, TRBJ2-7 fits better; the J call may be wrong. The germline gives CDR1 SSHAT, CDR2 FNYEAQ (reference sequence). The CDR3 length is 12 residues. CDR3: CASSPGGSEQYF. The CDR3, as DNA: TGTGCTAGCAGCCCTGGGGGGAGCGAGCAGTACTTC.

The chain links TRBV27 to TRBJ2-1; D might be TRBD1 (6 bases). Germline CDR1 reads MNHEY; CDR2 reads SMNVEV (reference sequence). The CDR3 is made up of 15 amino acids. CDR3: CATGHRDTDRGEQFF. In nucleotides, the CDR3 is TGTGCTACGGGTCACCGGGACACGGATAGGGGTGAGCAGTTCTTC.

V gene TRBV5-1 combines with J gene TRBJ2-7; D is possibly TRBD1 (5 bases). This CDR3 has 12 amino acids. In germline, CDR1 is SGHRS, CDR2 YFSETQ. Trimming removed 5 bases at V and 10 bases at J, with 16 bases between. The CDR3 protein is CASRIITGNQYF. The CDR3, as DNA: TGCGCCAGCAGGATAATTACAGGAAACCAGTACTTC.

The CDR3 here is CASSVAEAARQFF. CDR3 DNA: TGTGCCAGCAGCGTAGCTGAGGCGGCTCGGCAGTTCTTC. The chain joins TRBV9 to TRBJ2-1; D is undetermined. This CDR3 has 13 amino acids. The germline CDR1 and CDR2 sequences are SGDLS and YYNGEE. V lost 0 bases and J 12 bases, leaving 13 bases between the germline ends.

The chain is built from TRBV18 and TRBJ1-2, with a possible D match to TRBD1 (6 bases). The CDR3 has 13 residues. V lost 5 bases and J 4 bases, leaving 11 bases between the germline ends. Germline-derived CDR1 and CDR2 are KGHSH and LQKENI. The CDR3 here is CASSATGTYGYTF. CDR3 DNA sequence: TGTGCCAGCTCAGCCACAGGGACCTATGGCTACACCTTC.

The chain recombines TRBV28 with TRBJ2-4; 8 nucleotides align to TRBD1. V lost 6 bases and J lost 6; bases outside the gene matches: 4. Germline V gives CDR1 MDHEN, CDR2 SYDVKM. This CDR3 contains 13 residues. Written as DNA, the CDR3 is TGTGCCAGCAGATTGGACAGGGTAAACATTCAGTACTTC. Amino acids: CASRLDRVNIQYF.

This rearrangement joins TRBV19 to TRBJ2-2; TRBD2 matches 7 bases. Trimming removed 8 bases from V and 0 bases from J; junction bases left unmatched: 15. The CDR3 is 18 residues long. CDR1 and CDR2 from the germline V gene are LNHDA and SQIVND (reference sequence). For the CDR3, the DNA is TGTGCCAGTGCCAATCCCCCTAGCGGAACACCGAACACCGGGGAGCTGTTTTTT. Amino acid sequence: CASANPPSGTPNTGELFF.

The chain employs TRBV27 and TRBJ2-2, with a tentative D call TRBD1 (6 bases). V lost 4 bases to trimming and J lost 8 bases, with 23 bases between them. Per germline, CDR1 MNHEY and CDR2 SMNVEV (reference sequence). The CDR3 runs to 17 residues. The CDR3 sequence is CASSSRGGTLLLGELFF. In nucleotides, the CDR3 is TGTGCCAGCAGTTCCCGAGGTGGGACACTACTGCTTGGGGAGCTGTTTTTT.

With regard to this clone: The junction and the germline gene differ at one end; a read error may be behind it. This sequence joins TRBV7-9 and TRBJ2-2; TRBD2 aligns across 8 bases. There are 14 residues in the CDR3. In germline, CDR1 is SEHNR, CDR2 FQNEAQ (reference sequence). The CDR3 reads CSSSLRGGTGELFF. Written as DNA, the CDR3 is TGTTCCAGCAGCTTACGGGGGGGAACCGGGGAGCTGTTTTTT.

This clone was observed a handful of times. V gene TRBV14 combines with J gene TRBJ1-4, with D tentatively TRBD1 (5 bases). Germline V CDR1 and CDR2: SGHDN, FVKESK. V was pared by 5 bases and J by 8 bases, with 18 bases between. This CDR3 is built from 15 residues. CDR3 bases: TGTGCCAGCAGCTCGAGACAGTCCCAGGTGGAAAAACTGTTTTTT. Its protein product is CASSSRQSQVEKLFF.

The chain joins TRBV6-6 to TRBJ2-7; 10 nucleotides line up with TRBD1. The CDR3 is 15 amino acids. The ends lost 2 bases at V and 2 bases at J; junction bases unmatched: 3. Germline CDR1 reads MNHNY; CDR2 reads SVGAGI (reference sequence). In DNA form, the CDR3 reads TGTGCCAGCAGTTACGGACAGGGGGGGGCCTACGAGCAGTACTTC. This encodes CASSYGQGGAYEQYF.

The rearrangement uses TRBV7-2 and TRBJ1-6; no reliable D call. The CDR3 has 15 amino acids. In germline, CDR1 is SGHTA, CDR2 FQGNSA. V was shortened by 1 base and J by 11 bases, with 15 bases between the two germline ends. The CDR3: CASSLDLLPGTPLHF. Written as DNA, the CDR3 is TGTGCCAGCAGCTTAGATTTGCTGCCGGGGACACCCCTCCACTTT.

The gene calls are TRBV5-6 and TRBJ2-1, with a weak D call TRBD2 (5 bases). Germline loops: CDR1 SGHDT, CDR2 YYEEEE. The CDR3 extends over 12 amino acids. V was trimmed by 4 bases and J by 9 bases, leaving 11 bases between them. As DNA, the CDR3 is TGTGCCAGCAGCCTAACTGCGGGTGAGCAGTTCTTC. It specifies CASSLTAGEQFF.

The CDR3 loop is CASSLGTSGDETQYF. The DNA for the CDR3 is TGTGCCAGCAGCTTAGGGACTAGCGGGGATGAGACCCAGTACTTC. The chain couples TRBV11-2 to TRBJ2-5, with 12 bases fitting TRBD2. The CDR3 sequence is 15 residues long. The germline CDR1 and CDR2 sequences are SGHAT and FQNNGV. Losses at the gene ends were 1 base for V and 5 bases for J; bases not matched to a gene: 2.

The chain has TRBV2 and TRBJ2-5; 13 nucleotides agree with TRBD2. V dropped 4 bases and J dropped 6; count of bases not matched to a gene: 8. Per germline, CDR1 SNHLY and CDR2 FYNNEI. CDR3 length equals 16 residues. CDR3 nucleotides: TGTGCCAGCAGTGTAAGACTAGCGGGGGGCCAGAAGACCCAGTACTTC. This sequence encodes CASSVRLAGGQKTQYF.

The chain is built from TRBV2 and TRBJ2-5, with D possibly matching TRBD1 (5 bases). Germline V lookup: CDR1 SNHLY, CDR2 FYNNEI. Deletions cut 7 bases from V and 4 bases from J, with 10 bases between. CDR3 length: 12 residues. CDR3 residues: CASKGVSETQYF. CDR3 coding DNA: TGTGCCAGCAAAGGGGTGTCAGAGACCCAGTACTTC.

The rearrangement uses TRBV5-6 and TRBJ1-2; D may be TRBD1 (5 bases). Germline CDR1 and CDR2: SGHDT and YYEEEE. There are 15 residues in the CDR3. Trimming took off 1 base at V and 0 bases at J, with 10 bases between the two ends. CDR3 in DNA: TGTGCCAGCAGCTTGCCCGGGGGTCCTAACTATGGCTACACCTTC. This gives the protein CASSLPGGPNYGYTF.

DNA for the CDR3: TGTGCCAGCAGTCCTCCCCGCTCTGGGGCCAACGTCCTGACTTTC. This sequence encodes CASSPPRSGANVLTF. V usage is TRBV28 and J usage is TRBJ2-6, with unresolved D. The CDR3 runs 15 residues. Trimming shortened V by 5 bases and J by 0 bases, and 8 bases separated the two germline ends. Germline V CDR1 and CDR2: MDHEN, SYDVKM.

The chain links TRBV19 to TRBJ1-2; D is uncertain. The CDR3 covers 15 residues. Trimming took 4 bases from V and 4 from J, leaving 16 bases between them. The germline V gene encodes CDR1 LNHDA and CDR2 SQIVND (reference sequence). In DNA form, the CDR3 reads TGTGCCAGTAGTAAAAACCGGGATCACCTCTATGGCTACACCTTC. Protein: CASSKNRDHLYGYTF.

This clone has only a few counts. The rearrangement joins TRBV29-1 to TRBJ2-7; TRBD1 aligns across 9 bases. The CDR3 has 17 amino acids. Germline V lookup: CDR1 SQVTM, CDR2 ANQGSEA. After removal of 1 base from V and 3 bases from J, the junction contained 13 bases not matched to a gene. The CDR3 reads CSVEVPLDRGQDYEQYF. DNA of the CDR3: TGCAGCGTTGAAGTCCCTCTGGACAGGGGACAGGACTACGAGCAGTACTTC.

V gene TRBV29-1 combines with J gene TRBJ2-2; 7 bases align to TRBD1. Germline V CDR1 and CDR2: SQVTM, ANQGSEA. The CDR3 is 15 residues long. J gave up 4 bases and V 3 bases, and 8 bases lay outside the gene matches. The CDR3 is CSVEKGRGTTGELFF. In DNA form, the CDR3 reads TGCAGCGTTGAGAAGGGCAGGGGGACCACCGGGGAGCTGTTTTTT.

This chain connects TRBV9 to TRBJ1-2; D perhaps matches TRBD1 (5 bases). V was clipped by 0 bases and J by 4 bases, with 16 bases between them. The CDR3 sequence is 16 residues long. CDR1 is SGDLS and CDR2 is YYNGEE in the germline V gene. DNA of the CDR3: TGTGCCAGCAGCGTAGGAACGCCCGGGGGAGGCTATGGCTACACCTTC. It codes for CASSVGTPGGGYGYTF.